The present TCR beta chain was sequenced within a study of vaccination and CD4 T cells after COVID-19. Study details: Six males and four females constituted the convalescent cohort, two of whom were Hispanic.

Specified treatment: roughly 11-day PBMC culture with coronavirus spike peptide pools or control peptides (ViraFEST assay). In regard to this clonotype: What it recognizes is unknown.

The germline CDR1 and CDR2 sequences are MNHEY and SVGAGI. CDR3 length equals 14 residues. V was trimmed by 2 bases and J by 1 base, leaving 8 bases between them. Researchers used the Oncomine TCR Beta short-read assay to sequence DNA from cultured CD4+ T cells. Genomic DNA was isolated from CD4+ T cells that had been cultured. TCRdb itself ran the PCR reads through MiXCR, one entry per CDR3 protein. The table has approximately 10,000 distinct CDR3 sequences, about 56% seen once. This TCR came from a human donor who had recovered from COVID-19. The chain carries TRBV6-5 and TRBJ1-1, with TRBD1 as a possible D gene (6 bases). The sample was CD4+ T cells from blood, cultured in vitro. The CDR3 nucleotides read TGTGCCAGCAGTTACGGGGGCGAGAACACTGAAGCTTTCTTT. It codes for CASSYGGENTEAFF.